These 11 T cell receptor beta chains share one sample of origin, sequenced in a study of OX40 agonist ivuxolimab in advanced cancers. Libraries were prepared by immunoSEQ multiplex PCR; TCRdb keeps only in-frame clonotypes and omits some of them. The table has 100,000 or so clones, roughly nine tenths seen once. Sequencing used CD4+ or CD8+ T cells sorted from blood, obtained in a trial of the OX40 agonist ivuxolimab. All receptors derive from an adult with an advanced solid tumor such as melanoma, head and neck, liver or kidney cancer.

V usage is TRBV7-8 and J usage is TRBJ2-3; weak D call: TRBD2 (7 bases). The germline CDR1 and CDR2 sequences are SGHVS and FQNEAQ. V was cut by 5 bases and J by 10 bases, with 25 bases left in between. This CDR3 is built from 16 residues. Here the CDR3 reads CASSLRTGGPPDAQYF. CDR3 sequence (DNA): TGTGCCAGCAGCCTTCGGACCGGGGGGCCCCCCGATGCGCAGTATTTT.

The chain is built from TRBV7-9 and TRBJ1-4, with D maybe TRBD1 (5 bases). The V and J ends lost 1 base and 0 bases respectively, with 6 bases between them. Germline V CDR1 and CDR2: SEHNR, FQNEAQ (reference sequence). The CDR3 runs 15 residues. The chain's CDR3 is CASSLVGATNEKLFF. In DNA form, the CDR3 reads TGTGCCAGCAGCTTAGTGGGGGCAACTAATGAAAAACTGTTTTTT.

V gene TRBV6-6 combines with J gene TRBJ1-2; D is unclear. The CDR3 contains 11 residues. Germline V gene data show CDR1 as MNHNY and CDR2 as SVGAGI (reference sequence). Trimming stripped 3 bases from V and 10 bases from J, with 9 bases between. The CDR3 DNA is TGTGCCAGCAGTTATCAGGCGGACTACACCTTC. Protein sequence: CASSYQADYTF.

The gene calls are TRBV5-1 and TRBJ2-1; tentative D call: TRBD1 (6 bases). Trimming stripped 0 bases from V and 1 base from J, with 8 bases between. This CDR3 has 15 amino acids. CDR1 is SGHRS, CDR2 YFSETQ, per germline. The CDR3 sequence is CASSLAGQSYNEQFF. The CDR3 nucleotides read TGCGCCAGCAGCTTGGCCGGACAGTCCTACAATGAGCAGTTCTTC.

This chain links TRBV11-2 with TRBJ1-6; D is uncertain. This CDR3 has 15 residues. Germline V lookup: CDR1 SGHAT, CDR2 FQNNGV. Trimming removed 1 base from V and 9 bases from J, with 13 bases in between. The CDR3 protein is CASSLGGRQGSPLHF. As DNA, the CDR3 is TGTGCCAGCAGCTTAGGCGGGAGGCAAGGTTCACCCCTCCACTTT.

The rearrangement uses TRBV6-4 and TRBJ2-1; a weak D match, TRBD2 (5 bases). CDR1 and CDR2 from the germline V gene are MRHNA and SNTAGT. The V end lost 5 bases, the J end lost 9 bases, and 20 bases lay between the germline ends. This CDR3 region has 15 residues. As DNA, the CDR3 is TGTGCCAGCAGTCCTGAGGGTGGGATTAATGTTGAGCAGTTCTTC. This gives the protein CASSPEGGINVEQFF.

V is TRBV30 and J is TRBJ1-1; no reliable D call. Germline values: CDR1 GTSNPN, CDR2 SVGIG (reference sequence). Trimming stripped 4 bases from V and 4 bases from J, with 13 bases between. The CDR3 runs 13 residues. CDR3 region: CAWNRNVITEAFF. The CDR3 bases are TGTGCCTGGAATCGAAATGTTATCACTGAAGCTTTCTTT.

The chain couples TRBV30 to TRBJ1-1; D is unclear. The CDR3 loop spans 16 amino acids. Germline values: CDR1 GTSNPN, CDR2 SVGIG (reference sequence). V lost 0 bases, J lost 4 bases, and 18 bases lay in between. CDR3 DNA: TGTGCCTGGAGTGTACTTTGGGGAAGTCGGAGCACTGAAGCTTTCTTT. This codes for CAWSVLWGSRSTEAFF.

V is TRBV29-1 and J is TRBJ1-2; no firm D call. The germline V gene has CDR1 SQVTM and CDR2 ANQGSEA. The CDR3 length is 11 residues. Trimming pared 5 bases from V and 7 bases from J, leaving 11 bases between. The CDR3 loop reads CSVRGNSGYTF. Written as DNA, the CDR3 is TGCAGCGTTAGAGGGAATAGTGGCTACACCTTC.

The rearrangement joins TRBV10-3 to TRBJ1-5; D unclear. V shed 4 bases and J shed 0 bases, with 10 bases lying between them. From germline, CDR1 is ENHRY and CDR2 SYGVKD. This CDR3 region has 15 residues. CDR3 sequence (DNA): TGTGCCATCAGTGGGGCAGGATATAGCAATCAGCCCCAGCATTTT. It is translated as CAISGAGYSNQPQHF.

The chain uses TRBV6-1 and TRBJ1-2; D is ambiguous. Germline V lookup: CDR1 MNHNS, CDR2 SASEGT. The CDR3 extends over 15 amino acids. Deletions cut 7 bases from V and 2 bases from J, with 17 bases between. The CDR3 DNA reads as TGTGCCAGCACCCCCGGGCCCCGAGCCAACTATGGCTACACCTTC. Translating gives CASTPGPRANYGYTF.